This T cell receptor (beta chain) was profiled in a study of lymphopenia after photon versus proton radiotherapy (dated by TCRdb to about 2019). At the level of the whole study: The study compared the immunological effects of photon versus proton radiation therapy in patients with gastrointestinal tumors who developed high-grade lymphopenia. The cohort comprised roughly 20 patients with gastrointestinal tumors who received either photon or proton therapy and then developed lymphopenia. The goal of the study was to characterize the differences between the two radiation modalities in how they affect the immune system.

As regards this clone: Which antigen it targets is not known. Within one base of it there is no much larger clone, and no base qualities were kept.

Spanning cysteine to phenylalanine, the CDR3 consists of 12 amino acids. Of all the DNA, just the CDR3 is kept, 36 bases in frame from base 1. V loses 7 bases, J loses 3 bases, and the germline ends lie 8 bases apart. Reading the germline V gene (reference sequence) gives CDR1 SEHNR and CDR2 FQNEAQ. Library construction relied on the immunoSEQ multiplex PCR assay. T cell repertoires were profiled with deep sequencing of rearranged TCR beta loci together with multiparametric flow cytometry. Held by TCRdb, this immuneACCESS table contains in-frame sequences only and omits some clones. Under half of the omission traces to an unresolved V gene where checked; the cause of the rest is unknown. Across this sample there are 55,000 to 70,000 clones, with roughly 93% seen only once. Approximately 2.9% of the sample belongs to the ten largest clones. What the authors observed across the whole study: The survival association was assessed only in patients who died, and better survival with proton therapy was presented by the authors as a possibility rather than a demonstrated result. After the lymphocyte count nadir, repertoires from photon-treated patients showed oligoclonal expansion, particularly of CD8+ Temra cells, and this expansion drove the decline in diversity. Across the cohort, a larger post-nadir drop in TCR diversity was inversely correlated with overall survival time among patients who died. Proton-treated patients stayed relatively stable during treatment, while photon-treated patients lost naive T cells and TCR diversity and gained effector/memory populations.

Material: peripheral blood, obtained from a patient treated with photon-based radiotherapy. Recombination joined TRBV7-9 with TRBJ2-3, with the D gene not confidently named. The source is a woman in her sixties or seventies with pancreatic cancer. The DNA sequence is given as TGTGCCAGCAACCGTCAAACAGATACGCAGTATTTT. Translated, this is CASNRQTDTQYF.